The 32 T cell receptor beta chains in this list originate from one sample, sequenced in a study of blood T cells in healthy people across ages. Next came a second PCR, run for about 6 to 12 cycles, which used a sample-barcoded 5' primer along with a J-beta primer mix. TCRdb re-called the 5' RACE reads with MiXCR, one entry per CDR3 protein. Of 1,800,000 or so distinct CDR3 sequences in the sample, more than 35% were seen once. Sample: blood. All receptors come from a human donor in good health.

Only a few counts were recorded for this clonotype. The chain is built from TRBV24-1 and TRBJ1-4; 9 bases map to TRBD1. The CDR3 length is 16 residues. With V trimmed by 4 bases and J by 10 bases, 12 bases remained unmatched. Per the germline V gene, CDR1 is KGHDR and CDR2 is SFDVKD. CDR3 bases: TGTGCCACCAGTGAGCCCCACAGGGGGCGCATCAGAAAACTGTTTTTT. This encodes CATSEPHRGRIRKLFF.

The rearrangement links TRBV12-3 or TRBV12-4 to TRBJ1-1; D call uncertain. CDR3 size: 16 residues. Trimming shortened V by 1 base and J by 5 bases, and 17 bases separated the two germline ends. The CDR3: CASSLERPELGTEAFF. The DNA for the CDR3 is TGTGCCAGCAGTTTAGAGAGGCCTGAACTGGGGACTGAAGCTTTCTTT.

The sample holds one count of this clonotype. V is TRBV7-2 and J is TRBJ2-1, with a weak D call TRBD1 (7 bases). Trimming took 1 base from V and 13 from J, leaving 14 bases between them. Per the germline V gene, CDR1 is SGHTA and CDR2 is FQGNSA. The CDR3 extends over 13 amino acids. The CDR3 region has the DNA TGTGCCAGCAGCTTAGAGGTTGGAGGGGGCCAGTTCTTC. This codes for CASSLEVGGGQFF.

Remarks on this clonotype: Its ends do not fully match the called genes, so a read error is possible. The chain recombines TRBV7-3 with TRBJ2-3; 7 nucleotides agree with TRBD1. The CDR3 contains 16 residues. CDR1 SGHTA and CDR2 FQGTGA come from the germline V gene. This chain's CDR3 is CAGSLIPRGSTDTRYF. The CDR3 coding sequence is TGTGCCGGCAGCCTCATTCCCAGGGGGAGCACAGATACGCGGTATTTT. Supplemented by reference TRBV7-3 and TRBJ2-3, the full variable domain reads GAGVSQTPSNKVTEKGKYVELRCDPISGHTALYWYRQSLGQGPEFLIYFQGTGAADDSGLPNDRFFAVRPEGSVSTLKIQRTERGDSAVYLCAGSLIPRGSTDTRYFGPGTRLTVL.

This clonotype has more than one count but fewer than ten. The V call is TRBV20-1, the J call TRBJ2-7, with no clear D. There are 13 residues in the CDR3. V lost 0 bases, J lost 0 bases, and 6 bases lay in between. The germline V gene has CDR1 DFQATT and CDR2 SNEGSKA (reference sequence). The CDR3 coding sequence is TGCAGTGCTAGAGATATCCTCTCCTACGAGCAGTACTTC. Translating it yields CSARDILSYEQYF.

The genes are TRBV10-3 and TRBJ2-4; 7 positions match TRBD2. The J call may not be correct, given that the DNA end is closer to TRBJ2-5. Germline lookup yields CDR1 ENHRY and CDR2 SYGVKD. The CDR3 consists of 13 residues. CDR3 coding DNA: TGTGCCATCAGTCTAACTAGCGAGGAGACCCAGTACTTC. Translation: CAISLTSEETQYF.

The CDR3 reads CASSRPGARSGANVLTF. CDR3 nucleotides: TGTGCCAGCAGCCGGCCGGGTGCCCGGTCTGGGGCCAACGTCCTGACTTTC. V gene TRBV9 combines with J gene TRBJ2-6; D not certain. V gave up 4 bases and J gave up 1 base, with 15 bases separating them. Germline assignment: CDR1 SGDLS and CDR2 YYNGEE. This CDR3 region has 17 residues.

V usage is TRBV5-4 and J usage is TRBJ2-2, with 10 nucleotides matching TRBD1. Germline values: CDR1 SGHNT, CDR2 YYREEE (reference sequence). J lost 4 bases, V lost 7 bases, and 4 bases had no gene match. This CDR3 region has 14 residues. This CDR3 is CASGGTGVTGELFF. The CDR3 nucleotides read TGTGCCAGCGGCGGGACAGGGGTCACCGGGGAGCTGTTTTTT.

This clonotype was counted a few times. The chain links TRBV12-5 to TRBJ2-5; D is perhaps TRBD1 (6 bases). Germline CDR1 and CDR2: LGHNT and FRNRAP. The CDR3 is 14 amino acids. Trimming pared 6 bases from V and 2 bases from J, leaving 13 bases between. The CDR3 loop is CASGPTGKQETQYF. The DNA of the CDR3 is TGTGCTAGTGGCCCCACAGGGAAACAAGAGACCCAGTACTTC.

The V call is TRBV7-3, the J call TRBJ1-1, with TRBD1 as a possible D gene (6 bases). CDR3 length: 14 residues. Trimming removed 4 bases from V and 4 bases from J, with 13 bases in between. Germline CDR1 is SGHTA and CDR2 is FQGTGA. The CDR3 protein is CASSSQGSGTEAFF. Written as DNA, the CDR3 is TGTGCCAGCAGCTCACAGGGTTCGGGCACTGAAGCTTTCTTT.

The gene calls are TRBV5-1 and TRBJ2-1; 9 bases fit TRBD2. The CDR3 length is 16 residues. Germline V lookup: CDR1 SGHRS, CDR2 YFSETQ. With 5 bases clipped from V and 6 bases from J, the junction kept 12 bases outside the gene matches. The CDR3 DNA follows: TGCGCCAGCAGGCCCCGTGGTAGCGGGGGACTCAATGAGCAGTTCTTC. Translated: CASRPRGSGGLNEQFF.

This clonotype was picked up a small number of times. The chain couples TRBV3-1 to TRBJ2-1; 8 bases match TRBD2. The germline V gene encodes CDR1 LGHDT and CDR2 YNNKEL (reference sequence). There are 16 residues in the CDR3. The trim removed 1 base at V and 4 bases at J, leaving 6 bases unmatched. The CDR3 DNA is TGTGCCAGCAGCCAAGCCCGGGAGGGGAGGTACAATGAGCAGTTCTTC. Translating gives CASSQAREGRYNEQFF.

The chain recombines TRBV4-3 with TRBJ2-1; D perhaps matches TRBD1 (5 bases). Trimming cost V 4 bases and J 4 bases, with 20 bases left between them. This CDR3 is built from 17 residues. CDR1 and CDR2 from the germline V gene are LGHNA and YSLEER. This CDR3 reads CASSPHTPGKGYNEQFF. Here the CDR3 DNA reads TGCGCCAGCAGCCCTCATACGCCAGGGAAAGGATACAATGAGCAGTTCTTC.

Turning to this clonotype: One end of the junction fails to match germline, which may point to a read error. The rearrangement joins TRBV3-1 to TRBJ2-1, with TRBD1 matching over 7 bases. Germline CDR1 reads LGHDT; CDR2 reads YNNKEL (reference sequence). This CDR3 spans 17 amino acids. The CDR3 protein is CASSQGPTGDPYNEQFF. CDR3 in DNA: TGCGCCAGCAGCCAAGGCCCTACAGGGGACCCCTACAATGAGCAGTTCTTC.

The genes are TRBV6-6 and TRBJ1-2; no clear D. V was shortened by 6 bases and J by 1 base, with 9 bases between the two germline ends. Germline V gene lookup returns CDR1 MNHNY and CDR2 SVGAGI (reference sequence). This CDR3 region has 13 residues. The chain's CDR3 is CASRRESNYGYTF. The DNA of the CDR3 is TGTGCCAGCAGAAGGGAGAGTAACTATGGCTACACCTTC.

The chain uses TRBV20-1 and TRBJ2-3; maybe TRBD1 (6 bases). The length of the CDR3 is 15 residues. The V gene's germline CDR1 is DFQATT and CDR2 SNEGSKA (reference sequence). The ends were cut back, 0 bases at V and 4 bases at J, with 14 bases in the middle. The CDR3 reads CSARDWYRDADTQYF. CDR3 nucleotide sequence: TGCAGTGCTAGAGATTGGTACAGGGATGCAGATACGCAGTATTTT.

The J gene is TRBJ2-7, the V gene TRBV4-2; TRBD2 aligns across 9 bases. Per the germline V gene, CDR1 is LGHNA and CDR2 is YNFKEQ. This CDR3 has 18 amino acids. Trimming removed 5 bases from V and 2 bases from J; junction bases left unmatched: 16. The CDR3 here is CASSEGPLKRGAPYEQYF. CDR3 bases: TGTGCCAGCAGCGAAGGGCCTCTGAAGCGGGGGGCACCCTACGAGCAGTACTTC.

The CDR3 DNA reads as TGTGCCAGCAGTTATATGGGAGTGCGATTGATAAACTATGGCTACACCTTC. Its translation: CASSYMGVRLINYGYTF. V gene TRBV7-9 combines with J gene TRBJ1-2; D is unclear. Trimming cost V 6 bases and J 2 bases, with 22 bases left between them. Germline V lookup: CDR1 SEHNR, CDR2 FQNEAQ (reference sequence). The CDR3 runs to 17 residues.

The V gene is TRBV6-1, the J gene TRBJ2-7; either TRBD1 or TRBD2 may supply D (5 bases each). From germline, CDR1 is MNHNS and CDR2 SASEGT. V was clipped by 2 bases and J by 2 bases, with 19 bases between them. This CDR3 is 17 amino acids long. CDR3 region: CASSELTVGTVAYEQYF. CDR3 bases: TGTGCCAGCAGTGAACTTACTGTAGGGACGGTAGCCTACGAGCAGTACTTC.

The CDR3 bases are TGCAGTGGTGGGGAGAAAGAGACCCAGTACTTC. Its translation is CSGGEKETQYF. The chain carries TRBV20-1 and TRBJ2-5, with D maybe TRBD2 (5 bases). The CDR3 is 11 residues long. V lost 7 bases and J lost 3, with 9 bases in between. The germline gives CDR1 DFQATT, CDR2 SNEGSKA (reference sequence).

The chain carries TRBV6-1 and TRBJ2-7; 7 nucleotides agree with TRBD1. Losses at the gene ends were 8 bases for V and 2 bases for J; bases not matched to a gene: 12. The CDR3 has 15 residues. Germline-derived CDR1 and CDR2 are MNHNS and SASEGT. CDR3 in DNA: TGTGCCAGCGGCCCTTTCCGGGACAGCCCCTACGAGCAGTACTTC. Amino acid sequence: CASGPFRDSPYEQYF.

The CDR3 nucleotides read TGTGCCAGCATTCCGGACAGGGACAATGAGCAGTTCTTC. Its protein is CASIPDRDNEQFF. The rearrangement uses TRBV2 and TRBJ2-1; 8 nucleotides agree with TRBD1. CDR3 size: 13 residues. V shed 7 bases, J shed 5 bases, and the junction held 4 bases outside the gene matches. The germline V gene encodes CDR1 SNHLY and CDR2 FYNNEI.

There are a few counts of this clonotype. This chain connects TRBV5-1 to TRBJ2-3; TRBD2 aligns across 11 bases. Per germline, CDR1 SGHRS and CDR2 YFSETQ. The CDR3 is 15 residues long. The V and J ends lost 7 bases and 2 bases, in that order; junction bases with no gene match: 6. The CDR3 loop is CASQTSGDVTDTQYF. The CDR3 region has the DNA TGCGCCAGCCAGACTAGCGGGGACGTCACAGATACGCAGTATTTT.

The rearrangement uses TRBV13 and TRBJ2-5, with D possibly TRBD1 on 6 matching bases. Gene TRBJ2-7 matches the end of the DNA better, so the J call may be wrong. Germline V gene lookup returns CDR1 PRHDT and CDR2 FYEKMQ (reference sequence). CDR3 length: 16 amino acids. The CDR3, as DNA: TGTGCCAGCAGCTTAGGCAGGGGCCTGGGTGACTACGAGCAGTACTTC. Protein: CASSLGRGLGDYEQYF.

The V gene is TRBV11-3, the J gene TRBJ2-1; unclear D gene. The CDR3 is 14 amino acids. CDR1 is SGHNT, CDR2 YENEEA, per germline. The germline V and J ends were trimmed by 1 base and 13 bases, with 17 bases remaining between them. The CDR3 region has the DNA TGTGCCAGCAGCTTAGGTTCGGGCCGTGAGACCCAGTTCTTC. This translates into CASSLGSGRETQFF.

This clonotype was seen only a few times. The chain has TRBV7-3 and TRBJ2-3; D is possibly TRBD1 or TRBD2 (6 bases each). CDR3 length: 14 residues. Germline CDR1 reads SGHTA; CDR2 reads FQGTGA. The V end lost 5 bases, the J end lost 3 bases, and 12 bases lay between the germline ends. DNA of the CDR3: TGTGCCAGCAGCCGGAGGGGGGAAACAGATACGCAGTATTTT. Translation: CASSRRGETDTQYF.

The J gene is TRBJ2-7, the V gene TRBV12-3 or TRBV12-4; 8 bases line up with TRBD1. This CDR3 is 14 amino acids long. J lost 6 bases, V lost 5 bases, and 9 bases had no gene match. CDR3 protein: CASSIGQGSREQYF. CDR3 DNA: TGTGCCAGCAGTATAGGACAGGGATCCCGCGAGCAGTACTTC.

V is TRBV6-5 and J is TRBJ1-2; maybe TRBD1 (5 bases). Germline V lookup: CDR1 MNHEY, CDR2 SVGAGI. The CDR3 has 14 residues. V lost 7 bases and J 5 bases, leaving 17 bases between the germline ends. CDR3 coding DNA: TGTGCCAGCACCTTCTCGCAGGGAGTTTATGGCTACACCTTC. It is translated as CASTFSQGVYGYTF.

This rearrangement joins TRBV27 to TRBJ1-1; possible D gene TRBD1, 5 bases. There are 14 residues in the CDR3. V lost 3 bases, J lost 5 bases, and 13 bases lay in between. Germline CDR1 reads MNHEY; CDR2 reads SMNVEV (reference sequence). The CDR3 spells CASSFGGWGTEAFF. The DNA of the CDR3 is TGTGCCAGCAGTTTCGGTGGATGGGGGACTGAAGCTTTCTTT.

This rearrangement joins TRBV12-5 to TRBJ2-3, with TRBD2 matching 9 bases. The CDR3 is made up of 16 amino acids. The junction had 8 bases not matched to a gene; V was cut back by 3 bases and J by 4 bases. Looked up from germline, CDR1 is LGHNT and CDR2 is FRNRAP. CDR3 in DNA: TGTGCTAGTGGTTTCTTCGTCGCGGGGGGGTCAGATACGCAGTATTTT. Translating it yields CASGFFVAGGSDTQYF.

The V call is TRBV6-2 or TRBV6-3, the J call TRBJ1-1; unclear D gene. Germline V gene sequence: CDR1 MNHEY, CDR2 SVGEGT. The CDR3 contains 15 residues. Trimming pared 6 bases from V and 1 base from J, leaving 15 bases between. CDR3 region: CASRLALYWNTEAFF. DNA of the CDR3: TGTGCCAGCAGATTAGCCCTTTACTGGAACACTGAAGCTTTCTTT.

This clonotype occurred a few times. This chain connects TRBV10-3 to TRBJ2-1; D is uncertain. This CDR3 has 16 amino acids. CDR1 is ENHRY, CDR2 SYGVKD, per germline. V lost 6 bases and J 5 bases, leaving 20 bases between the germline ends. The CDR3 DNA is TGTGCCATCAGCGAACAATCAGGTTGGTCGGACAATGAGCAGTTCTTC. It encodes CAISEQSGWSDNEQFF.